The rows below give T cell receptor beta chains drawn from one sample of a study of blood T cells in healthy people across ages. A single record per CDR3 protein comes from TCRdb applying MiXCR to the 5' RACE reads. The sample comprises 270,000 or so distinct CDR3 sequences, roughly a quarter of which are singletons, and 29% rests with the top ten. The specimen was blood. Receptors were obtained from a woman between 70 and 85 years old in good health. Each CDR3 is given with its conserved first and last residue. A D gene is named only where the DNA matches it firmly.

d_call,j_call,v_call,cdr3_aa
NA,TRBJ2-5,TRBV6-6,CASSQSQGRGTQYF
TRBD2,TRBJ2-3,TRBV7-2,CASSLWGGRPDTQYF
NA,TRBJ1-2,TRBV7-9,CASSQPGPYGYTF
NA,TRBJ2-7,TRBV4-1,CASGEEGEGFYEQYF
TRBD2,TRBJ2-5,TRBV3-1,CASSQASSGGAIQYF
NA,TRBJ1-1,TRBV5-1,CASSLVSDNTEAFF
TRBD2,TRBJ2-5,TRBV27,CASSFRGLAGVEETQYF
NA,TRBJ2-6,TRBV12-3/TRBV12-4,CASSRTAGANVLTF
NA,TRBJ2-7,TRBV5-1,CASSFLYRGRGNVEQYF
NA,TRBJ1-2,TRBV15,CTTSGAVSTNYGYTF
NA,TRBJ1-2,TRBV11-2,CPSSLPGSSGYTF
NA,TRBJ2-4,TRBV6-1,CASRHVGVHALAKNIQYF
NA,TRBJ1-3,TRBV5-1,CASSLIPNFSGNTIYF
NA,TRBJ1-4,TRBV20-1,CSAISGEKLFF
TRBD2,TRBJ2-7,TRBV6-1,CASSPIPSGSVYEQYF
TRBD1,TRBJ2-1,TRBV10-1,CASSERTGGFNEQFF
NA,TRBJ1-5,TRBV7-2,CASSPGPSNQPQHF
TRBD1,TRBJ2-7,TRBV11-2,CAGSLTGQKPYEQYF
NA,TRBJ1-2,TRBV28,CASSSGPDGYTF
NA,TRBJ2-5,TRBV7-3,CASSRSKEETQYF
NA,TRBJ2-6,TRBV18,CASSPAVSGANVLTF
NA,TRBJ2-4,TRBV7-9,CASRRDPGGNIQYF
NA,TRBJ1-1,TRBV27,CASSLSPKPNTEAFF
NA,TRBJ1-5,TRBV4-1,CASSQGRILGTNSNRPQHF
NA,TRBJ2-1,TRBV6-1,CTVGGAFLMNEQFF
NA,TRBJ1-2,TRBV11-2,CASSSSRTNGYTF
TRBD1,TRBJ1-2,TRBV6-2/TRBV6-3,CASSYPQGQEFLYGYTF
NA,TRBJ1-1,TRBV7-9,CASSPSQTVNTEAFF
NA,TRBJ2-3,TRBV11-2,CASSVSRAADTQYF
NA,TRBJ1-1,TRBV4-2,CASSQDRSRGAFF
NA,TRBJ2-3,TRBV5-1,CASSLAWQGTDTQYF
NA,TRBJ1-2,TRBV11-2,CASGDSRGYTF
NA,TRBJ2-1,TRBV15,CATSRQFNEQFF
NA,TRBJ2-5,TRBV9,CASSVRPGETQYF
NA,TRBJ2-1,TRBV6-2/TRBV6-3,CASSYERAPYNEQFF
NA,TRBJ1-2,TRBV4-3,CASSQDVGGLKGYTF
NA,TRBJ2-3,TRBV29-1,CSGDEGGTDTQYF
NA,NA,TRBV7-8,CASSLEWEELFF
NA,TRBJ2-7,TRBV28,CASSRSGASEQYF
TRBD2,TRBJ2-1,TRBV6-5,CASSPTSDYNEQFF
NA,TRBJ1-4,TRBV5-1,CASRKTESGQPTGGEKLFF
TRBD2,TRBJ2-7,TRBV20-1,CSARPLAGGGYEQYF
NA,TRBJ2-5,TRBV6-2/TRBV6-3,CASRPSQVTAQYF
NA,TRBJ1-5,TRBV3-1,CASSHNSVGRINQPQHF
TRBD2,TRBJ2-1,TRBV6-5,CASSPAGVHNEQFF
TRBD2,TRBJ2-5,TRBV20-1,CSAHQGGGTREFF
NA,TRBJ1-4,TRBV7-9,CASSSIGGINEKLFF
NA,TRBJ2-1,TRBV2,CASSGTYNEQFF
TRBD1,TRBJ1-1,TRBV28,CASSSPGAYGTDTEAFF
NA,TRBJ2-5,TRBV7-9,CASGRIQETQYF
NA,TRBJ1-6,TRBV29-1,CSVSTSLGGSPLHF
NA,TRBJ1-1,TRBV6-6,CASSRREEAFF
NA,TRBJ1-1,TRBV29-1,CSVDETGTNTEAFF
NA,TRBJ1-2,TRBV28,CASSLEVSYGYTF
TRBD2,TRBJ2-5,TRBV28,CASSSVAGESPETQYF
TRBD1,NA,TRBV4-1,CASSPTRAGDRDTEQYF
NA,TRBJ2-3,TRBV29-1,CSARGQGRDTQYF
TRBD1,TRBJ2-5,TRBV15,CATSRGGQQETQYF
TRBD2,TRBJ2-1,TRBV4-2,CASSQQLAGEDEQFF
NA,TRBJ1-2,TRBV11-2,CASSSRLSYGYTF